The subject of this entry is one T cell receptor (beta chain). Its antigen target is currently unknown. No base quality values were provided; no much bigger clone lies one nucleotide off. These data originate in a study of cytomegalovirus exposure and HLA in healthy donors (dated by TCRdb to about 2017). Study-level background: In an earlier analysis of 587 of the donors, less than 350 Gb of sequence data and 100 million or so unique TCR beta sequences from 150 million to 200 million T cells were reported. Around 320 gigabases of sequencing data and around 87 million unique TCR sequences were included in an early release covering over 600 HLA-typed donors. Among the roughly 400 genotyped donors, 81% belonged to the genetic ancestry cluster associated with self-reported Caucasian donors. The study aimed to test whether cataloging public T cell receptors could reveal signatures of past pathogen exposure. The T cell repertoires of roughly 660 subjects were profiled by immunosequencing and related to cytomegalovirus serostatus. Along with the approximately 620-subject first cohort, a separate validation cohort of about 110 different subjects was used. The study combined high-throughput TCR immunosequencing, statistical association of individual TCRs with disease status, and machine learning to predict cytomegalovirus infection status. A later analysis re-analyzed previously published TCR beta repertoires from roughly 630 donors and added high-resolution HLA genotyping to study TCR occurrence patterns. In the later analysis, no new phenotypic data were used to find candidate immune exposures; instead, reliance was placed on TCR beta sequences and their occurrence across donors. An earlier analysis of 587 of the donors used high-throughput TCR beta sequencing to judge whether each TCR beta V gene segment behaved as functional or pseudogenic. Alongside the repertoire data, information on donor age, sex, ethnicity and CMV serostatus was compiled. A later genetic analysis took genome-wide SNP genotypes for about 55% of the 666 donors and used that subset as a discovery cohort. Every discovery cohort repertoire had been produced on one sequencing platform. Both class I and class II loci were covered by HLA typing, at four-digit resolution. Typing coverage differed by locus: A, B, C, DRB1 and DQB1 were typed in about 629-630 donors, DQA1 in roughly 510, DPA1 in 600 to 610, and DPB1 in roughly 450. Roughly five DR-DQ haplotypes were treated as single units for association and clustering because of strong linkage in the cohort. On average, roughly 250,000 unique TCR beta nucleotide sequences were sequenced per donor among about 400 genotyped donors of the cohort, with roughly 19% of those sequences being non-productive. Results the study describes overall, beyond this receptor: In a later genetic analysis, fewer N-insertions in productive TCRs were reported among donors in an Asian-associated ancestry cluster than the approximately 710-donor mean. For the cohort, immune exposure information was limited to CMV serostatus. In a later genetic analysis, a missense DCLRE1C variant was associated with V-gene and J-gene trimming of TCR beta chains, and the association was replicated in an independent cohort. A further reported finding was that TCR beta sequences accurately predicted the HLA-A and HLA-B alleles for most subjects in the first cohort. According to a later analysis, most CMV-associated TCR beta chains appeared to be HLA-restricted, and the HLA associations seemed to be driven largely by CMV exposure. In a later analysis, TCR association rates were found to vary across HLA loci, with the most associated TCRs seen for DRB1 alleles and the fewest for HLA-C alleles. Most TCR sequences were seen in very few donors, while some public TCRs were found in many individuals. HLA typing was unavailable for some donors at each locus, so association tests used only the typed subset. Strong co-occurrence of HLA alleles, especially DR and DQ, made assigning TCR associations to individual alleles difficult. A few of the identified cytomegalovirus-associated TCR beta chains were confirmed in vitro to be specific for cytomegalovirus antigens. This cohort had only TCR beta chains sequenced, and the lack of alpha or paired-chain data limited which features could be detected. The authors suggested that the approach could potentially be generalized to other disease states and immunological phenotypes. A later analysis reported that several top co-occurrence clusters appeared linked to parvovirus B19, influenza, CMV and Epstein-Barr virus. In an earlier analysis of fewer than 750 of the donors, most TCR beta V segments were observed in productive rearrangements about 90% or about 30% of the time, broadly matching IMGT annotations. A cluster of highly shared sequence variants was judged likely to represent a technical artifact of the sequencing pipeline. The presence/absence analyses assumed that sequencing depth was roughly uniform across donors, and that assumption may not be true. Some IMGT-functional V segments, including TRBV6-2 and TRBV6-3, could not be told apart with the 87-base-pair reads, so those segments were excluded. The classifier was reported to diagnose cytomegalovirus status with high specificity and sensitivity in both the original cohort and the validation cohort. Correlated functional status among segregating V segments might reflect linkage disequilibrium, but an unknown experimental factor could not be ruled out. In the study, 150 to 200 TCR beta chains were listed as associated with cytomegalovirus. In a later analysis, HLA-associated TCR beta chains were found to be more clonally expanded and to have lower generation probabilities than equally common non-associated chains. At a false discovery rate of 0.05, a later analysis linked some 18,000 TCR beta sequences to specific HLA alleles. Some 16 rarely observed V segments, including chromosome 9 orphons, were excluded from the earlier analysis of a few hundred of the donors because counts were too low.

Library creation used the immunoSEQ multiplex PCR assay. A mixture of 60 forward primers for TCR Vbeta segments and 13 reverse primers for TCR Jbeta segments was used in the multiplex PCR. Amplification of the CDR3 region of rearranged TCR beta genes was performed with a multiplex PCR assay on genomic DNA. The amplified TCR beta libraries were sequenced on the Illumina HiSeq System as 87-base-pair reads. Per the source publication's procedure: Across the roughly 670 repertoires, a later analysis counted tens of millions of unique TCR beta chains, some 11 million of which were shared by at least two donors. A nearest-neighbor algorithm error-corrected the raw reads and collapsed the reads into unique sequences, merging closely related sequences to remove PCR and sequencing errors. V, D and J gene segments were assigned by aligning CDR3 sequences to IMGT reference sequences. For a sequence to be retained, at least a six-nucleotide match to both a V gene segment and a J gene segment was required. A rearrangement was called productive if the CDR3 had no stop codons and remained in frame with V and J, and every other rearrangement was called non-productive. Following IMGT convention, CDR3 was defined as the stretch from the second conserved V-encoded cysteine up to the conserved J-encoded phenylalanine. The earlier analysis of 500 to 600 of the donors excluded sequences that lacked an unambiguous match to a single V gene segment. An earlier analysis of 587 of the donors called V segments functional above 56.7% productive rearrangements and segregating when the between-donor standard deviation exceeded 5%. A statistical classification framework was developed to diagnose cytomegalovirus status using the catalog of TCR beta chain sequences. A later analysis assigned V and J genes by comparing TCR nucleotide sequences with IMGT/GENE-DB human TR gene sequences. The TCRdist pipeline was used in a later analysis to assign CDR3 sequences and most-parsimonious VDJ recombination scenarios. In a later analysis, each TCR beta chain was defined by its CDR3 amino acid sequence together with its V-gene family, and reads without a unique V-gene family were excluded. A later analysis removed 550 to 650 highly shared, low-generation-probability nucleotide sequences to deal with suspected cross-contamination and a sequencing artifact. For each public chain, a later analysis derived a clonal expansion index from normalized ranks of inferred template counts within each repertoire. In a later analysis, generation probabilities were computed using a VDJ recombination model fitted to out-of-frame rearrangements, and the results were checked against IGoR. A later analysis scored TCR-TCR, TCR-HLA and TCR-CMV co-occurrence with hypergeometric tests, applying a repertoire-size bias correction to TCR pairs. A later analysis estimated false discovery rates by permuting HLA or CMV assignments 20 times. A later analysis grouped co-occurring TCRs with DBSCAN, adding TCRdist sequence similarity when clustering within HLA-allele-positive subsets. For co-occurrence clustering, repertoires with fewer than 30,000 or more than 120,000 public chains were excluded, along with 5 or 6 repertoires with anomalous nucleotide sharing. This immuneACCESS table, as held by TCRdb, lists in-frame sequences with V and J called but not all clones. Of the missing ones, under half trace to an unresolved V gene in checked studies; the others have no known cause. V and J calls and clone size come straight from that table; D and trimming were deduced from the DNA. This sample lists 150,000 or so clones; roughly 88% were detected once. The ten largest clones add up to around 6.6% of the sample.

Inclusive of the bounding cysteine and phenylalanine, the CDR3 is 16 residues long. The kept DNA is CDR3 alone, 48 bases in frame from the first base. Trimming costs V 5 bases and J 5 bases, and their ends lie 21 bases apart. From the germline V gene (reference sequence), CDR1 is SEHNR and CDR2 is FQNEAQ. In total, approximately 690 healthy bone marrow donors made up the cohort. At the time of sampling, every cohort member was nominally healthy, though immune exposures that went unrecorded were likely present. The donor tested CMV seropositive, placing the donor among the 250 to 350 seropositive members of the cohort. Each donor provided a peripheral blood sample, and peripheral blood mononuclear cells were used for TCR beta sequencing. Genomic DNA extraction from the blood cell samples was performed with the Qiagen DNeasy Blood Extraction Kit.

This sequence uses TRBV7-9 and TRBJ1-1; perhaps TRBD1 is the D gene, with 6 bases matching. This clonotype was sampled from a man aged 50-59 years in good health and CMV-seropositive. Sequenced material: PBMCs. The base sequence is TGTGCCAGCAGCCCTCGGGGGGGGCAATTGATAACTGAAGCTTTCTTT. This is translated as CASSPRGGQLITEAFF.